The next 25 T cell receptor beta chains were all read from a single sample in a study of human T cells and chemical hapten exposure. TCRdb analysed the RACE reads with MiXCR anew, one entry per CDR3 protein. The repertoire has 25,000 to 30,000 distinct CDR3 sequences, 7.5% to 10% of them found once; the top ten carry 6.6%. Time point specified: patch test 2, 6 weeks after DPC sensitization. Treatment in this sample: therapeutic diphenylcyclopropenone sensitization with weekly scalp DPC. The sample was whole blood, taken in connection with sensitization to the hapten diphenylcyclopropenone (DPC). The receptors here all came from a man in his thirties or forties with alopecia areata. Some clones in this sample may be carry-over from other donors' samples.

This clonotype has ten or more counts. CDR3 region: CASSTSGRGNEQFF. Here the CDR3 DNA reads TGTGCCAGCAGTACTAGCGGGAGAGGGAATGAGCAGTTCTTC. The chain links TRBV2 to TRBJ2-1; 11 bases are a match to TRBD2. This CDR3 region has 14 residues. Germline V gene sequence: CDR1 SNHLY, CDR2 FYNNEI. Germline trimming cut 5 bases from V and 7 bases from J; bases unmatched to any gene: 4.

Written as DNA, the CDR3 is TGCGCCAGCAGCCAAAGGGAAGACAATGAGCAGTTCTTC. This sequence encodes CASSQREDNEQFF. The gene calls are TRBV4-3 and TRBJ2-1; no firm D call. The CDR3 length is 13 residues. Germline lookup yields CDR1 LGHNA and CDR2 YSLEER. Trimming removed 2 bases from V and 5 bases from J, with 7 bases in between.

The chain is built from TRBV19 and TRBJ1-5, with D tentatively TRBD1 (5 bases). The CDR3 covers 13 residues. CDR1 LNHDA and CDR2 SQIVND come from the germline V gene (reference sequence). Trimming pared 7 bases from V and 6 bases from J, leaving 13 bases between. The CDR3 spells CASMGGGGQPQHF. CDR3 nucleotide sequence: TGTGCCAGTATGGGGGGAGGAGGTCAGCCCCAGCATTTT.

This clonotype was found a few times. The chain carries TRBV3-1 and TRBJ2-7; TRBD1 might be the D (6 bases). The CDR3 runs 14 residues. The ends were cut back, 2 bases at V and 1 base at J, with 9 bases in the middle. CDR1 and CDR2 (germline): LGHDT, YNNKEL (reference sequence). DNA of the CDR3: TGTGCCAGCAGCCAACTCGGACAGTCCTACGAGCAGTACTTC. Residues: CASSQLGQSYEQYF.

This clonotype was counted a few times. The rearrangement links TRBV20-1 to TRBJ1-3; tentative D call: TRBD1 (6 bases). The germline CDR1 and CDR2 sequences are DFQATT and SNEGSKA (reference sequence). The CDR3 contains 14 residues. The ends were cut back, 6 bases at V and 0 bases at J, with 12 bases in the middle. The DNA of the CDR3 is TGCAGTGCCAGTACAGGGTCCTCTGGAAACACCATATATTTT. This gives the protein CSASTGSSGNTIYF.

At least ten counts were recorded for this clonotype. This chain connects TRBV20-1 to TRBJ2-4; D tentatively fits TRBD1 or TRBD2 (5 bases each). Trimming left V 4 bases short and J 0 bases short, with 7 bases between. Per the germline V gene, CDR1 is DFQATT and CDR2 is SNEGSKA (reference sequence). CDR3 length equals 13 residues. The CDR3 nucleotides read TGCAGTGCTACGGGGCTAGCCAAAAACATTCAGTACTTC. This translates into CSATGLAKNIQYF.

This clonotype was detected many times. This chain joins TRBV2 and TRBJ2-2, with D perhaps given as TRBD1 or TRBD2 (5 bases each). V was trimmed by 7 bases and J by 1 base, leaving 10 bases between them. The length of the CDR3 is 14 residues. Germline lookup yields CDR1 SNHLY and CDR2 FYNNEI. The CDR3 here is CASISDRNTGELFF. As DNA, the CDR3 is TGTGCCAGCATTAGCGACAGGAACACCGGGGAGCTGTTTTTT.

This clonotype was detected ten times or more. CDR3 protein: CASRPPRTGGSGTEAFF. Written as DNA, the CDR3 is TGTGCCAGCAGACCTCCGAGGACAGGGGGCTCGGGCACTGAAGCTTTCTTT. V and J are TRBV6-5 and TRBJ1-1; 11 nucleotides match TRBD1. Per germline, CDR1 MNHEY and CDR2 SVGAGI. V shed 6 bases and J 4 bases; nucleotides not matched to a gene: 13. CDR3 length equals 17 residues.

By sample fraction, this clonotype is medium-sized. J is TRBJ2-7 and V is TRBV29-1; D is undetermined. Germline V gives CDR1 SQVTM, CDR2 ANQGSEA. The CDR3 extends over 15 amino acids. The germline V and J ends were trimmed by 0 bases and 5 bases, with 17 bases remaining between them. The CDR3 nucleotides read TGCAGCGTTGAAGAAAGAGACGGTGGTCTGCACGAGCAGTACTTC. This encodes CSVEERDGGLHEQYF.

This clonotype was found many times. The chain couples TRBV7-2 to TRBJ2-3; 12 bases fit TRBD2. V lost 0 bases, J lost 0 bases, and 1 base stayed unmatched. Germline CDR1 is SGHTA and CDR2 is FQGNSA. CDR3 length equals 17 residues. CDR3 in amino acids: CASSLALAGGSTDTQYF. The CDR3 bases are TGTGCCAGCAGCTTAGCTCTAGCGGGAGGGAGCACAGATACGCAGTATTTT.

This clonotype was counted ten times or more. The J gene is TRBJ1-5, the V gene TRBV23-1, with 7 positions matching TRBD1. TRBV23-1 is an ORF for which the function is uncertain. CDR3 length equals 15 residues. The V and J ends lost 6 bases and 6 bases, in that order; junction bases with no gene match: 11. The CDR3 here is CASRQGRPHAQPQHF. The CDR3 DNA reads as TGCGCCAGCAGACAGGGGAGGCCGCACGCTCAGCCCCAGCATTTT.

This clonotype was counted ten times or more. This chain's CDR3 is CASSPRDSNSPLHF. In DNA form, the CDR3 reads TGTGCCAGCTCACCCCGGGACAGTAATTCACCCCTCCACTTT. The rearrangement joins TRBV18 to TRBJ1-6, with 7 bases that match TRBD1. Germline V gene data show CDR1 as KGHSH and CDR2 as LQKENI. Trimming cost V 3 bases and J 6 bases; bases outside gene matches: 2. The CDR3 contains 14 residues.

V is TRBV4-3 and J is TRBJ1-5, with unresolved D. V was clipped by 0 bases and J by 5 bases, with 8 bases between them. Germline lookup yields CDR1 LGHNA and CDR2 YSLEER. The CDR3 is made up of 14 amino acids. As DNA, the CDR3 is TGCGCCAGCAGCCAAGATAGGAGGGATCAGCCCCAGCATTTT. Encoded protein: CASSQDRRDQPQHF.

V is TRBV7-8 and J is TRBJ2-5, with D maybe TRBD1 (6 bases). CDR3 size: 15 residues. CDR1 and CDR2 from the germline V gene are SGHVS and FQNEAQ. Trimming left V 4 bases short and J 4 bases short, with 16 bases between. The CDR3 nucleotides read TGTGCCAGCAGCTCCGCCGGGACATGGGGAGAGACCCAGTACTTC. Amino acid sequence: CASSSAGTWGETQYF. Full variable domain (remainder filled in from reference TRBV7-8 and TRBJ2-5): GAGVSQSPRYKVAKRGQDVALRCDPISGHVSLFWYQQALGQGPEFLTYFQNEAQLDKSGLPSDRFFAERPEGSVSTLKIQRTQQEDSAVYLCASSSAGTWGETQYFGPGTRLLVL.

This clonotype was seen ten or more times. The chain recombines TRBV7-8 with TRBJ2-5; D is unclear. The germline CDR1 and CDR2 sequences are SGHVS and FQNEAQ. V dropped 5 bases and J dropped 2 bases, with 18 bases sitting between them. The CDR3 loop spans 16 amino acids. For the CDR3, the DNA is TGTGCCAGCAGCGCCTCGCAGGCCCCCGGGCAAGAGACCCAGTACTTC. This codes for CASSASQAPGQETQYF.

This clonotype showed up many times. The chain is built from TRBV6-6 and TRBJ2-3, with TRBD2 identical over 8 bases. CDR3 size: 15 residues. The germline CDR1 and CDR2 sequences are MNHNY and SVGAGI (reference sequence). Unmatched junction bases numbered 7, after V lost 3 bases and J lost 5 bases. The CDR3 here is CASSYGAGGLDTQYF. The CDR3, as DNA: TGTGCCAGCAGTTATGGGGCGGGGGGCCTAGATACGCAGTATTTT.

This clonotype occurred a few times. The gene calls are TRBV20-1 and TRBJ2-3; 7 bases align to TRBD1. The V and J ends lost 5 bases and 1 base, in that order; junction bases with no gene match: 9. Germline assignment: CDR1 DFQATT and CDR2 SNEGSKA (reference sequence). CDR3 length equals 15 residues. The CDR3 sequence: CSAPPDRAGTDTQYF. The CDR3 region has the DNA TGCAGTGCTCCACCCGACAGGGCAGGCACAGATACGCAGTATTTT.

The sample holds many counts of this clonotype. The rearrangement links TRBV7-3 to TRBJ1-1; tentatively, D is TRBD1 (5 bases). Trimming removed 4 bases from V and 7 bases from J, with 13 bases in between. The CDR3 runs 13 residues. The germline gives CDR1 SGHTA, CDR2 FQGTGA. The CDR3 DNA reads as TGTGCCAGCAGCTACGGGACGGGTGTTGAAGCTTTCTTT. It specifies CASSYGTGVEAFF.

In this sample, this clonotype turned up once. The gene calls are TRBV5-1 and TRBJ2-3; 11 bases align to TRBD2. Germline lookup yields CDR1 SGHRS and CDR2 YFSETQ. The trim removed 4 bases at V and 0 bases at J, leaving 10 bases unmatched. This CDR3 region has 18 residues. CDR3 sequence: CASSGAGTSGASTDTQYF. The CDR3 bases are TGCGCCAGCAGCGGGGCCGGGACTAGCGGAGCTAGCACAGATACGCAGTATTTT.

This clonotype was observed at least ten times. In DNA form, the CDR3 reads TGCGCCAGCAGCGCGGGACACCTGAACACTGAAGCTTTCTTT. Amino acid sequence: CASSAGHLNTEAFF. The rearrangement links TRBV5-1 to TRBJ1-1; tentatively, D is TRBD1 (6 bases). This CDR3 is built from 14 residues. V was shortened by 4 bases and J by 0 bases, with 10 bases between the two germline ends. CDR1 and CDR2 (germline): SGHRS, YFSETQ.

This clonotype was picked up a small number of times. The CDR3 spells CASSPGTSGTYEQYF. The CDR3 nucleotides are TGCGCCAGCAGCCCGGGGACTAGCGGAACCTACGAGCAGTACTTC. J is TRBJ2-7 and V is TRBV4-3; TRBD2 matches at 11 bases. The CDR3 totals 15 residues. Germline values: CDR1 LGHNA, CDR2 YSLEER. The J segment lost 2 bases and the V segment lost 4 bases, leaving 4 bases of the junction unmatched.

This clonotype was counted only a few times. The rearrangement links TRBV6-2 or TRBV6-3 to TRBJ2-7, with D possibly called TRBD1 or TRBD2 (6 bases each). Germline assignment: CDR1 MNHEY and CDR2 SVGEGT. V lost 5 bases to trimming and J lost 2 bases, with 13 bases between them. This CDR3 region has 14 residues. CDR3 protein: CASSAGQMPYEQYF. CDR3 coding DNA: TGTGCCAGCAGTGCGGGACAAATGCCCTACGAGCAGTACTTC.

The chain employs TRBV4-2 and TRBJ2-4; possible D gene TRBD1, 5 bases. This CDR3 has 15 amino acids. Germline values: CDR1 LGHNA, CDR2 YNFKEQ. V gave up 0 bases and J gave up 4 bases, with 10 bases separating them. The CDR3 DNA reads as TGTGCCAGCAGCCAAGAAGCAGGGTCGAAAAACATTCAGTACTTC. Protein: CASSQEAGSKNIQYF.

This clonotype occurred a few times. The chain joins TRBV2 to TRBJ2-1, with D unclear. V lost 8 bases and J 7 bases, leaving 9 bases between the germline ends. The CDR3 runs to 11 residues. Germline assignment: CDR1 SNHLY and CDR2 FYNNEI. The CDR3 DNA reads TGTGCCAGCCTGTTGCGTAATGAGCAGTTCTTC. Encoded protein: CASLLRNEQFF.

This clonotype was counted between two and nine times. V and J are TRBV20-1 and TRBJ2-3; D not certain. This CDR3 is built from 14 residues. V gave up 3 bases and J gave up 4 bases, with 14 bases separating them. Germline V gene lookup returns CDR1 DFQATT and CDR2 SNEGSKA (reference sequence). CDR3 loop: CSASSPGRADTQYF. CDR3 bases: TGCAGTGCTAGCTCGCCAGGTCGCGCAGATACGCAGTATTTT.